The rows below give T cell receptor beta chains drawn from one sample of a study of blood T cell repertoires in COVID-19. Sequencing was performed with immunoSEQ multiplex PCR; in TCRdb, only in-frame clones are kept and a portion is missing. The sample yields about 160,000 clones, over 70% seen once. Material: PBMCs or T cells enriched from blood (not recorded which). All receptors derive from a woman aged 40 to 49 with acute COVID-19. Each CDR3 is given with its conserved first and last residue. A D gene is named only where the DNA matches it firmly. Size values are once, few and many counts, or a class for expanded clones, and some rows have none.

cdr3_nt,cdr3_aa,d_call,v_call,j_call,clone_size
TGTGCCAGCGGTATTGGCTTTGAGCAGTTCTTC,CASGIGFEQFF,.,TRBV18,TRBJ2-1,.
TGTGCCAGCAGCAGCGGGAGCACAGATACGCAGTATTTT,CASSSGSTDTQYF,.,TRBV7-3,TRBJ2-3,.
TGTGCCAGCGAAAGGGGCTATAATTCACCCCTCCACTTT,CASERGYNSPLHF,.,TRBV25-1,TRBJ1-6,.
TGTGCCAGCAGCTCCCACCCGGGGGGCGCGTCCACCGGGGAGCTGTTTTTT,CASSSHPGGASTGELFF,.,TRBV11-3,TRBJ2-2,.
TGCGCCAGCAGTGAGTCGCTCCAGGATAGCAATCAGCCCCAGCATTTT,CASSESLQDSNQPQHF,.,TRBV10-2,TRBJ1-5,.
TGCGCCAGCAGCCAAGCTGCGTCAGGCTATAATTCACCCCTCCACTTT,CASSQAASGYNSPLHF,.,TRBV4-1,TRBJ1-6,.
TGTGCCACCTTCGACAGGGGGCGCGGCTACACCTTC,CATFDRGRGYTF,TRBD1,TRBV6-5,TRBJ1-2,.
TGTGCCAGTAGTCCCTGGGACAAACTCACTGAAGCTTTCTTT,CASSPWDKLTEAFF,.,TRBV19,TRBJ1-1,.
TGTGCCAGCAGCCAACTAGCGGGAGGCCTGAGTGGAACCGGGGAGCTGTTTTTT,CASSQLAGGLSGTGELFF,TRBD2,TRBV14,TRBJ2-2,.
TGTGCCAGCAGCTTACGCGCAGGGGCCGCCACCTGGTCACCCCTCCACTTT,CASSLRAGAATWSPLHF,.,TRBV11-2,TRBJ1-6,.
TGTGCCAGCAGCCGAGGGGGTGGAAGAAACACCATATATTTT,CASSRGGGRNTIYF,.,TRBV2,TRBJ1-3,.
TGTGCCAGCAGCGCGCCTTACAGGGCTGGGGGTGAGCAGTTCTTC,CASSAPYRAGGEQFF,.,TRBV3-1/TRBV3-2,TRBJ2-1,.
TGTGCCAGCAGCCCCGGGGGACAGCCAGTCGATGGCTACACCTTC,CASSPGGQPVDGYTF,TRBD1,TRBV7-3,TRBJ1-2,few
TGTGCCACCAGTGATTTCGACAGCAACTATGGCTACACCTTC,CATSDFDSNYGYTF,.,TRBV24-1,TRBJ1-2,.
TGCGCCAGCAGTGACCCGTCAGGGCTGCAAGAGACCCAGTACTTC,CASSDPSGLQETQYF,.,TRBV10-1,TRBJ2-5,.
TGCGCCAGCAGCTTCTCGGCAGGGAAGGGCGAGCAGTACTTC,CASSFSAGKGEQYF,.,TRBV5-1,TRBJ2-7,few
TGTGCCACCAGCAGAGATCATTACGAGCAGTACTTC,CATSRDHYEQYF,.,TRBV15,TRBJ2-7,.
TGTGCCAGCAGTTCACGGGGAGCTAACTATGGCTACACCTTC,CASSSRGANYGYTF,.,TRBV27,TRBJ1-2,.
TGCGCCAGCACGGGGAGCGGCACAGATACGCAGTATTTT,CASTGSGTDTQYF,.,TRBV10-2,TRBJ2-3,once
TGCGCCAGCAGTTGGGGAAGCGGCACCCAAGAGACCCAGTACTTC,CASSWGSGTQETQYF,.,TRBV5-1,TRBJ2-5,.